This T cell receptor (beta chain) is from a study of technical replicates of blood from a few donors. J was trimmed by 3 bases and V by 10 bases; bases with no gene match: 9. CDR1 and CDR2 from the germline V gene are ENHRY and SYGVKD. The length of the CDR3 is 15 residues. Profiling relied on immunoSEQ multiplex PCR, and the TCRdb table lists in-frame clones only, not all of them. The table lists 50,000 to 60,000 clones, roughly 95% of them singletons, with around 3% in the top ten. V gene TRBV10-3 combines with J gene TRBJ2-3; 11 positions agree with TRBD2. Sequenced: PBMCs. The sequence came from a human donor in good health. Some clones in this sample may be carry-over from other donors' samples. As DNA, the CDR3 is TGTGCCACCCTTAGCGGGGGGGCCGAAACAGATACGCAGTATTTT. Translated, it gives CATLSGGAETDTQYF.